This TCR beta chain was documented in a study of human T cells and chemical hapten exposure (dated by TCRdb to the early 2020s). Study-wide context: For sensitization, 2% DPC in acetone was applied to a 2 cm by 2 cm area of upper inner arm skin. Blood samples were taken from patients before sensitization (week 0) and at 2, 6 and about 24 weeks after DPC sensitization. Patch testing on the upper back used Finn chambers containing 0.01% DPC, with scoring done after 6 days according to International Contact Dermatitis Research Group standards. Blood for TCR sequencing was provided by twenty-nine alopecia patients at one to four time points (pre-sensitization, 2, 6 and 24 weeks). In alopecia patients, the study followed how the peripheral blood TCR repertoire changed in vivo over primary and secondary sensitization to diphenylcyclopropenone (DPC), a hapten. Most of the patients in the cohort were female, and the cohort covered alopecia areata with under or over 50% scalp involvement, alopecia totalis and alopecia universalis. Throughout the roughly 26-week study period, patients were also given weekly therapeutic DPC doses on the scalp. Libraries were combined into a pool for sequencing, and differences in TCR yield between samples came mainly from small differences in library volumes within the pool. Broader findings and caveats from the paper: Because every patient had alopecia, a presumed autoimmune disease, the patients' immune response might differ from that of healthy individuals. Repeated subsampling changed both the strength of the expansion versus patch-test correlation and the threshold at which that correlation became significant. Expanded TCRs formed significantly more large CDR3 similarity clusters than pre-sensitization or healthy control sets, consistent with antigen-driven responses. DPC sensitization did not change how many TCRs were above 1 in 1000 frequency, and no evidence was found of alterations in global repertoire structure. Patch test score correlated positively with the number of PT1 expanded TCRs, reaching significance at thresholds 8, 16 and 32 but not at 4.

CDR1 and CDR2, looked up from the germline V gene, are SGHNT and YENEEA. V drops 0 bases and J drops 0 bases, leaving 11 bases in between. The CDR3 goes from the cysteine to the phenylalanine over 17 residues. Here the CDR3 DNA is all that survives: 51 bases in frame from base 1. The protocol used for the library was RACE. Sequencing was performed on a NextSeq 500. During library preparation, unique molecular identifiers were attached to individual cDNA molecules so that TCRs could be counted in a quantitative, reproducible way. From each blood RNA sample, both TCR alpha and TCR beta chains were sequenced. The paper's processing steps were these. The median number of TCRs per sample was 85,000 to 100,000, ranging from roughly 20,000 to 690,600. V, J and CDR3 annotation of the TCR reads was carried out using the Decombinator software suite. Every sample was subsampled to the same number of TCRs (28,000) for the PS versus PT1 abundance plots. Expanded TCRs were defined as absent before sensitization and observed at least eight times at the 2-week time point. Starting from the raw public reads, TCRdb applied fastp trimming at Q25, assembled clones with MiXCR and retained in-frame beta chains. A single entry per CDR3 protein holds the most common genes and DNA from its merged rows. The V and J calls reflect TCRdb's pipeline rather than the authors' work. The sample contains some 89,000 distinct CDR3 sequences, roughly 27% of them found a single time. The ten largest make up about a tenth of the sample.

For this clonotype: Its antigen remains unidentified. Within one base of it there is no much larger clone, and no base qualities were kept.

What the time point label conveys for this sample: patch test 3, about 24 weeks after DPC sensitization. In light of the paper, this sample's treatment or condition label describes: therapeutic diphenylcyclopropenone sensitization with weekly scalp DPC. At every patch-test visit, the blood draw took place before the patch test was put on. Eligible patients were aged 18 to 70, diagnosed with alopecia, deemed suitable for DPC therapy, and excluded if pregnant. Total RNA was extracted from unfractionated whole blood collected in Tempus Blood RNA tubes. This clonotype originated in a man aged 35 to 55 with alopecia areata. Some clones in this sample may be carry-over from other donors' samples. The specimen comprised whole blood, sampled in connection with sensitization to the hapten diphenylcyclopropenone (DPC). The chain couples TRBV11-3 to TRBJ2-2; no D gene can be assigned with confidence. Read as DNA, the sequence is TGTGCCAGCAGCTTAGAGCGAAGCGACCCGAACACCGGGGAGCTGTTTTTT. Its product reads: CASSLERSDPNTGELFF.